Below are 6 T cell receptor beta chains sequenced from a single sample in a study of CD8+ T cells in alopecia areata. Extracted from the samples, RNA was reverse transcribed into cDNA to serve as the sequencing template. The repertoire was sequenced with immunoSEQ multiplex PCR; TCRdb's copy has only in-frame clones and lacks some. The table includes 200,000 to 250,000 clones, 50% to 75% detected once. Treatment given: oral pan-JAK inhibitor, 5-10 mg twice daily. The specimen comprised CD4+ T cells sorted from blood, sampled at week 4, from a patient treated with tofacitinib. The receptors here all came from a human donor with alopecia areata.

The V call is TRBV27, the J call TRBJ1-6; D possibly corresponds to TRBD1 (5 bases). The V gene lost 3 bases and the J gene lost 8 bases, with 14 bases spanning the gap. CDR1 is MNHEY and CDR2 is SMNVEV in the germline V gene (reference sequence). This CDR3 comprises 15 residues. The CDR3 DNA reads as TGTGCCAGCAGTTTCTGGGGACTCGAGGATTCACCCCTCCACTTT. Translating it yields CASSFWGLEDSPLHF.

This clone was seen a few times. The chain uses TRBV19 and TRBJ1-3, with 8 bases matching TRBD1. CDR1 is LNHDA, CDR2 SQIVND, per germline (reference sequence). This CDR3 region has 18 residues. Trimming at V came to 4 bases and at J to 3 bases, leaving 14 bases not matched to a gene. CDR3 loop: CASSTVSAGGSIGNTIYF. In DNA, the CDR3 is TGTGCCAGTAGTACAGTATCTGCAGGGGGCTCAATTGGAAACACCATATATTTT.

This chain joins TRBV23-1 and TRBJ2-7; either TRBD1 or TRBD2 may fit D (6 bases each). TRBV23-1 is treated as an ORF (open reading frame) with a function not yet certain. V was shortened by 0 bases and J by 4 bases, with 10 bases between the two germline ends. This CDR3 region has 14 residues. The CDR3 DNA reads TGCGCCAGCAGTCAATCGGAGGGGGAATACGAGCAGTACTTC. Residues: CASSQSEGEYEQYF.

This clone was picked up a small number of times. The chain recombines TRBV29-1 with TRBJ1-2, with a possible D match to TRBD1 (5 bases). Trimming took off 3 bases at V and 4 bases at J, with 9 bases between the two ends. The germline V gene encodes CDR1 SQVTM and CDR2 ANQGSEA. CDR3 size: 12 residues. CDR3 bases: TGCAGCGTTGATGGGGCGGTCTATGGCTACACCTTC. Protein: CSVDGAVYGYTF.

This clone was detected only a few times. The chain links TRBV27 to TRBJ1-5; D uncertain. CDR1 is MNHEY and CDR2 is SMNVEV in the germline V gene (reference sequence). The CDR3 consists of 13 residues. V lost 3 bases to trimming and J lost 5 bases, with 8 bases between them. CDR3 region: CASSFSEDQPQHF. The CDR3 DNA is TGTGCCAGCAGTTTTTCGGAAGATCAGCCCCAGCATTTT.

The rearrangement links TRBV6-6 to TRBJ1-2; D gene unclear. V was trimmed by 0 bases and J by 0 bases, leaving 8 bases between them. Germline CDR1 reads MNHNY; CDR2 reads SVGAGI (reference sequence). CDR3 size: 15 residues. The CDR3 sequence: CASSYSNQANYGYTF. CDR3 DNA sequence: TGTGCCAGCAGTTACTCGAACCAGGCTAACTATGGCTACACCTTC.